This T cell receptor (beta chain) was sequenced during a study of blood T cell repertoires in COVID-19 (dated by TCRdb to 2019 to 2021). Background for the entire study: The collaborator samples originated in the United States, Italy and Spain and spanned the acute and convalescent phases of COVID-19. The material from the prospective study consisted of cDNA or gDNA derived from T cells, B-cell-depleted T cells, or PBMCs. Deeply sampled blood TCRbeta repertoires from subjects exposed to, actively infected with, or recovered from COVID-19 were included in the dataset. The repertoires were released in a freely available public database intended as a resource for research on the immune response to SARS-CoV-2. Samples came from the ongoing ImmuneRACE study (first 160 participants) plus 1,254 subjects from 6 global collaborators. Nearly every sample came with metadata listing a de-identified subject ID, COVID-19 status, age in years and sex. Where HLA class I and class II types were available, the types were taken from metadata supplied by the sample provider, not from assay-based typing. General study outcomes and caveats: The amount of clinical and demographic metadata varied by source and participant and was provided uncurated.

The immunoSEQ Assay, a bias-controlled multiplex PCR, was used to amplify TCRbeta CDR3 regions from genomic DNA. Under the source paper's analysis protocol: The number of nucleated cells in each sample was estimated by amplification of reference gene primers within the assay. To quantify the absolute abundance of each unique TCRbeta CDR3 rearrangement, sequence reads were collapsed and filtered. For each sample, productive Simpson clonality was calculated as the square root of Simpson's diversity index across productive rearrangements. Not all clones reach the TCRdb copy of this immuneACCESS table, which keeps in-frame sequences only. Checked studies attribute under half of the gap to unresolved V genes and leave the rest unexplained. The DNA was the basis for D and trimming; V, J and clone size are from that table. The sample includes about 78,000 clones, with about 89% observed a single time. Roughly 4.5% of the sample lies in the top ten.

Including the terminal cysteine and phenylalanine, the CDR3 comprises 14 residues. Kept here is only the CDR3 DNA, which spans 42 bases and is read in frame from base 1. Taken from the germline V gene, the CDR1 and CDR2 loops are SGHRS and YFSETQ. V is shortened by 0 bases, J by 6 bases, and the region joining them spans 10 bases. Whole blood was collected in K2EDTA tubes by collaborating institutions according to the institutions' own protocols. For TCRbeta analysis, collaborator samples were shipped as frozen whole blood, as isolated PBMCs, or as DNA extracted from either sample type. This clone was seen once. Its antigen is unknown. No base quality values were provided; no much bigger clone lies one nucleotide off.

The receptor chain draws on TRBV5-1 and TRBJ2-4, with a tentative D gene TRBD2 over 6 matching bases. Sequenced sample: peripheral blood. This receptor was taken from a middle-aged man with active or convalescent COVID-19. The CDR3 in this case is CASSLDGGGNIQYF. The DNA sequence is TGCGCCAGCAGCTTGGATGGGGGAGGAAACATTCAGTACTTC.